This TCR beta chain is from a study of vaccination effects on CD4 cells after COVID-19. Background on the study: It was a median of 72 days after the second dose that post-vaccine samples were obtained.

TCRdb's copy holds only in-frame clones and misses some; the assay was immunoSEQ multiplex PCR. The data hold about 66,000 clones, with more than 60% observed a single time. Subsequent to roughly 9 days of culture, CD4+ T cells were isolated. Participants got two doses of BNT162b2 or mRNA-1273 vaccine. A note on this clone: Its antigen is not known.

The sequenced sample was CD4+ T cells from PBMCs cultured without peptide, obtained after COVID-19 vaccination. This receptor was identified in a human donor who received a COVID-19 vaccine.

CDR3 amino acids: CASRRTVQETQYF. The CDR3 DNA sequence: TGTGCCAGCAGAAGGACAGTCCAAGAGACCCAGTACTTC. V gene TRBV6-5 combines with J gene TRBJ2-5, with a weak D call TRBD1 (6 bases). The CDR3 consists of 13 residues. Trimming shortened V by 6 bases and J by 1 base, and 9 bases separated the two germline ends. Per the germline V gene, CDR1 is MNHEY and CDR2 is SVGAGI.